The 14 T cell receptor beta chains below were found in one sample sequenced in a study of breast tumors, draining lymph nodes, adjacent tissues. TCRdb re-called the multiplex PCR reads with MiXCR, one entry per CDR3 protein. The table lists some 8,500 distinct CDR3 sequences, around 40% of them singletons. Sample: tumor-adjacent breast tissue. The receptors come from a female donor with breast cancer. Some clones in this sample may be carry-over from other donors' samples.

The rearrangement uses TRBV5-1 and TRBJ2-7; 12 positions agree with TRBD1. The germline V gene encodes CDR1 SGHRS and CDR2 YFSETQ. After removal of 7 bases from V and 7 bases from J, the junction contained 6 bases not matched to a gene. The CDR3 spans 13 residues. In DNA, the CDR3 is TGCGCCAGCCCGGGACAGGGGGCGCAGGAGCAGTACTTC. Protein sequence: CASPGQGAQEQYF.

Relative to its sample, this clonotype is medium-sized. This chain joins TRBV29-1 and TRBJ1-2; tentative D call: TRBD1 (6 bases). CDR1 and CDR2 from the germline V gene are SQVTM and ANQGSEA. The CDR3 loop spans 14 amino acids. V dropped 3 bases and J dropped 6 bases, with 17 bases sitting between them. Here the CDR3 reads CSVDWGATTNGYTF. In DNA form, the CDR3 reads TGCAGCGTTGATTGGGGGGCGACGACGAATGGCTACACCTTC.

This clonotype is categorized as medium-sized. V and J are TRBV20-1 and TRBJ2-1, with 9 bases fitting TRBD2. CDR3 length: 14 amino acids. V lost 3 bases, J lost 6 bases, and 6 bases stayed unmatched. Germline V lookup: CDR1 DFQATT, CDR2 SNEGSKA (reference sequence). CDR3 amino acids: CSASQAGGPNEQFF. As DNA, the CDR3 is TGCAGTGCTAGCCAGGCGGGAGGGCCCAATGAGCAGTTCTTC.

At least ten counts were recorded for this clonotype. J is TRBJ1-5 and V is TRBV6-5; the D is unclear. Germline CDR1 MNHEY, CDR2 SVGAGI. The CDR3 has 15 residues. Deletions cut 2 bases from V and 3 bases from J, with 11 bases between. The CDR3: CASSYRPGNNQPQHF. Written as DNA, the CDR3 is TGTGCCAGCAGTTACCGGCCTGGAAACAATCAGCCCCAGCATTTT.

Sample share makes this clonotype large. V and J are TRBV2 and TRBJ2-5; 8 bases map to TRBD1. There are 16 residues in the CDR3. The germline V gene has CDR1 SNHLY and CDR2 FYNNEI. V shed 0 bases, J shed 4 bases, and the junction held 7 bases outside the gene matches. Here the CDR3 DNA reads TGTGCCAGCAGTGAAGCAGGACAGGGTTGGGGAGAGACCCAGTACTTC. The encoded protein is CASSEAGQGWGETQYF.

This clonotype occurred many times. The CDR3 loop is CATRASGSADTQYF. As DNA, the CDR3 is TGTGCCACCCGGGCTAGCGGGAGTGCAGATACGCAGTATTTT. The rearrangement uses TRBV24-1 and TRBJ2-3, with TRBD2 matching over 10 bases. Germline V CDR1 and CDR2: KGHDR, SFDVKD. With V trimmed by 9 bases and J by 4 bases, 6 bases remained unmatched. The CDR3 runs 14 residues.

This clonotype is a singleton in its sample. V is TRBV4-1 and J is TRBJ1-2, with 8 bases fitting TRBD1. The CDR3 sequence is 13 residues long. The ends lost 0 bases at V and 9 bases at J; junction bases unmatched: 3. The germline gives CDR1 MGHRA, CDR2 YSYEKL. As DNA, the CDR3 is TGCGCCAGCAGCCAAGACAGGGGGCTGAGCTACACCTTC. The encoded protein is CASSQDRGLSYTF.

This clonotype was seen many times. The chain links TRBV11-2 to TRBJ2-3; D is ambiguous. Germline V gives CDR1 SGHAT, CDR2 FQNNGV. Trimming left V 0 bases short and J 9 bases short, with 13 bases between. The CDR3 extends over 14 amino acids. The CDR3 DNA sequence: TGTGCCAGCAGCTTAGATGTCCAGTCTGGGACGCAGTATTTT. Residues: CASSLDVQSGTQYF.

The rearrangement joins TRBV2 to TRBJ1-6; no firm D call. Germline V gene lookup returns CDR1 SNHLY and CDR2 FYNNEI. This CDR3 contains 16 residues. The V end was cut by 0 bases, the J end by 3 bases, with 9 bases between. The CDR3 is CASSEAQPLYNSPLHF. DNA of the CDR3: TGTGCCAGCAGTGAAGCGCAACCTCTCTATAATTCACCCCTCCACTTT.

The chain carries TRBV6-1 and TRBJ1-1; a possible D gene is TRBD1 (6 bases). From germline, CDR1 is MNHNS and CDR2 SASEGT. The CDR3 is 13 residues long. V was clipped by 5 bases and J by 1 base, with 8 bases between them. CDR3 residues: CASSNRENTEAFF. In DNA form, the CDR3 reads TGTGCCAGCAGTAACAGGGAGAACACTGAAGCTTTCTTT.

The CDR3 loop is CASSPLASGHLSSYEQYF. The CDR3, as DNA: TGTGCCAGCAGCCCACTCGCTAGCGGTCACCTTTCCTCCTACGAGCAGTACTTC. V is TRBV2 and J is TRBJ2-7; 7 positions match TRBD2. Looked up from germline, CDR1 is SNHLY and CDR2 is FYNNEI. CDR3 length: 18 amino acids. The V segment lost 6 bases and the J segment 0 bases; nucleotides outside the gene matches: 17. The full variable domain, completed using reference TRBV2 and TRBJ2-7, is EPEVTQTPSHQVTQMGQEVILRCVPISNHLYFYWYRQILGQKVEFLVSFYNNEISEKSEIFDDQFSVERPDGSNFTLKIRSTKLEDSAMYFCASSPLASGHLSSYEQYFGPGTRLTVT.

This clonotype rates as medium-sized. V is TRBV7-9 and J is TRBJ1-4; 10 bases align to TRBD1. The CDR3 extends over 15 amino acids. The V gene end was trimmed by 4 bases and the J gene end by 7 bases; junction bases not matched to a gene: 6. The germline gives CDR1 SEHNR, CDR2 FQNEAQ (reference sequence). The CDR3 protein is CASSSWGQGIEKLFF. The CDR3 DNA reads TGTGCCAGCAGCTCATGGGGACAGGGGATTGAAAAACTGTTTTTT. Combining the CDR3 with reference TRBV7-9 and TRBJ1-4 gives the whole variable domain DTGVSQNPRHKITKRGQNVTFRCDPISEHNRLYWYRQTLGQGPEFLTYFQNEAQLEKSRLLSDRFSAERPKGSFSTLEIQRTEQGDSAMYLCASSSWGQGIEKLFFGSGTQLSVL.

For this clonotype: The junction departs from germline at one end; a sequencing error may be responsible. The CDR3 spells CASSETLNIQEAQYF. For the CDR3, the DNA is TGTGCTAGCAGTGAGACTCTAAATATCCAAGAGGCCCAGTACTTC. The J gene is TRBJ2-5, the V gene TRBV7-2; D is ambiguous. The CDR3 spans 15 residues. Germline V gene data show CDR1 as SGHTA and CDR2 as FQGNSA.

This clonotype was seen repeatedly, ten times or more. The chain combines TRBV20-1 with TRBJ2-3; D is unresolved. Trimming shortened V by 5 bases and J by 3 bases, and 9 bases separated the two germline ends. This CDR3 region has 12 residues. Looked up from germline, CDR1 is DFQATT and CDR2 is SNEGSKA (reference sequence). Written as DNA, the CDR3 is TGCAGTGCTTCTCAATTAACAGATACGCAGTATTTT. Residues: CSASQLTDTQYF.